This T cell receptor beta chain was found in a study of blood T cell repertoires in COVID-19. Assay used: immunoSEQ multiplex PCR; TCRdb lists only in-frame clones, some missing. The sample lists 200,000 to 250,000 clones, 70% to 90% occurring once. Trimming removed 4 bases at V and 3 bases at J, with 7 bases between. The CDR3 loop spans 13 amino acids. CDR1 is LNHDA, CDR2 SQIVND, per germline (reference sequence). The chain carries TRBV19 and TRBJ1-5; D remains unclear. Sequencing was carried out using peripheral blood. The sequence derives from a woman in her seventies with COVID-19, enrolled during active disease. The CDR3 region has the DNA TGTGCCAGTAGTAACGGGTTCAATCAGCCCCAGCATTTT. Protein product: CASSNGFNQPQHF. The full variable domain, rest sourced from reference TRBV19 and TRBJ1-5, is DGGITQSPKYLFRKEGQNVTLSCEQNLNHDAMYWYRQDPGQGLRLIYYSQIVNDFQKGDIAEGYSVSREKKESFPLTVTSAQKNPTAFYLCASSNGFNQPQHFGDGTRLSIL.